Presented here are 7 T cell receptor beta chains from one specimen sequenced in a study of cytomegalovirus exposure and HLA in healthy donors. It was with 60 Vbeta and 13 Jbeta primers that the PCR ran. Using immunoSEQ multiplex PCR, the repertoire was profiled, and TCRdb retains in-frame clones only, with some absent. The sample shows 160,000 or so clones, approximately 78% of them seen only once. Sequenced: PBMCs. The origin of the receptors is a woman in her 40s in good health and CMV-seronegative.

The CDR3, as DNA: TGTGCCAGCAGCTCGCAAGACAGTTTCATGAACACTGAAGCTTTCTTT. Translated, it gives CASSSQDSFMNTEAFF. J is TRBJ1-1 and V is TRBV7-6, with D possibly matching TRBD1 (5 bases). Germline assignment: CDR1 SGHVS and CDR2 FNYEAQ. The V and J ends lost 4 bases and 0 bases respectively, with 15 bases between them. The CDR3 contains 16 residues.

In this sample, this clone turned up many times. The V call is TRBV2, the J call TRBJ2-5; tentative D call: TRBD2 (5 bases). CDR3 size: 12 residues. Trimming removed 6 bases from V and 4 bases from J, with 9 bases in between. The V gene's germline CDR1 is SNHLY and CDR2 FYNNEI. As DNA, the CDR3 is TGTGCCAGCAGGACTACCGGAGAGACCCAGTACTTC. Translating gives CASRTTGETQYF.

The chain recombines TRBV27 with TRBJ2-3; 13 bases map to TRBD2. With 5 bases clipped from V and 5 bases from J, the junction kept 7 bases outside the gene matches. The CDR3 length is 16 residues. Germline V gene lookup returns CDR1 MNHEY and CDR2 SMNVEV (reference sequence). The chain's CDR3 is CASSPIRLAGGDTQYF. CDR3 coding DNA: TGTGCCAGCAGTCCCATTCGACTAGCGGGGGGAGATACGCAGTATTTT.

This chain links TRBV2 with TRBJ1-2; 7 bases map to TRBD1. The CDR3 extends over 13 amino acids. CDR1 SNHLY and CDR2 FYNNEI come from the germline V gene. The J segment lost 7 bases and the V segment lost 3 bases, leaving 5 bases of the junction unmatched. CDR3 DNA sequence: TGTGCCAGCAGTGAGGAGGGGGCAGCTGGCTACACCTTC. Translating it yields CASSEEGAAGYTF.

This chain uses TRBV27 with TRBJ2-1; D gene ambiguous. The length of the CDR3 is 13 residues. The germline V gene has CDR1 MNHEY and CDR2 SMNVEV (reference sequence). Trimming cost V 0 bases and J 7 bases, with 7 bases left between them. CDR3 protein: CASSLSPGNEQFF. CDR3 nucleotide sequence: TGTGCCAGCAGTTTATCGCCCGGGAATGAGCAGTTCTTC.

This clone was seen a few times. The chain carries TRBV10-3 and TRBJ1-1; D remains ambiguous. The CDR3 covers 13 residues. CDR1 ENHRY and CDR2 SYGVKD come from the germline V gene. Trimming removed 4 bases at V and 3 bases at J, with 9 bases between. CDR3 protein: CAISGGIDTEAFF. The CDR3 DNA reads TGTGCCATCAGTGGAGGGATAGACACTGAAGCTTTCTTT.

The gene calls are TRBV5-4 and TRBJ2-2, with D possibly matching TRBD1 (5 bases). CDR1 is SGHNT, CDR2 YYREEE, per germline (reference sequence). The CDR3 extends over 14 amino acids. With 4 bases removed from V and 0 bases from J, the gap between germline ends came to 7 bases. The CDR3 loop is CASSKDTNTGELFF. CDR3 DNA sequence: TGTGCCAGCAGCAAGGACACGAACACCGGGGAGCTGTTTTTT.